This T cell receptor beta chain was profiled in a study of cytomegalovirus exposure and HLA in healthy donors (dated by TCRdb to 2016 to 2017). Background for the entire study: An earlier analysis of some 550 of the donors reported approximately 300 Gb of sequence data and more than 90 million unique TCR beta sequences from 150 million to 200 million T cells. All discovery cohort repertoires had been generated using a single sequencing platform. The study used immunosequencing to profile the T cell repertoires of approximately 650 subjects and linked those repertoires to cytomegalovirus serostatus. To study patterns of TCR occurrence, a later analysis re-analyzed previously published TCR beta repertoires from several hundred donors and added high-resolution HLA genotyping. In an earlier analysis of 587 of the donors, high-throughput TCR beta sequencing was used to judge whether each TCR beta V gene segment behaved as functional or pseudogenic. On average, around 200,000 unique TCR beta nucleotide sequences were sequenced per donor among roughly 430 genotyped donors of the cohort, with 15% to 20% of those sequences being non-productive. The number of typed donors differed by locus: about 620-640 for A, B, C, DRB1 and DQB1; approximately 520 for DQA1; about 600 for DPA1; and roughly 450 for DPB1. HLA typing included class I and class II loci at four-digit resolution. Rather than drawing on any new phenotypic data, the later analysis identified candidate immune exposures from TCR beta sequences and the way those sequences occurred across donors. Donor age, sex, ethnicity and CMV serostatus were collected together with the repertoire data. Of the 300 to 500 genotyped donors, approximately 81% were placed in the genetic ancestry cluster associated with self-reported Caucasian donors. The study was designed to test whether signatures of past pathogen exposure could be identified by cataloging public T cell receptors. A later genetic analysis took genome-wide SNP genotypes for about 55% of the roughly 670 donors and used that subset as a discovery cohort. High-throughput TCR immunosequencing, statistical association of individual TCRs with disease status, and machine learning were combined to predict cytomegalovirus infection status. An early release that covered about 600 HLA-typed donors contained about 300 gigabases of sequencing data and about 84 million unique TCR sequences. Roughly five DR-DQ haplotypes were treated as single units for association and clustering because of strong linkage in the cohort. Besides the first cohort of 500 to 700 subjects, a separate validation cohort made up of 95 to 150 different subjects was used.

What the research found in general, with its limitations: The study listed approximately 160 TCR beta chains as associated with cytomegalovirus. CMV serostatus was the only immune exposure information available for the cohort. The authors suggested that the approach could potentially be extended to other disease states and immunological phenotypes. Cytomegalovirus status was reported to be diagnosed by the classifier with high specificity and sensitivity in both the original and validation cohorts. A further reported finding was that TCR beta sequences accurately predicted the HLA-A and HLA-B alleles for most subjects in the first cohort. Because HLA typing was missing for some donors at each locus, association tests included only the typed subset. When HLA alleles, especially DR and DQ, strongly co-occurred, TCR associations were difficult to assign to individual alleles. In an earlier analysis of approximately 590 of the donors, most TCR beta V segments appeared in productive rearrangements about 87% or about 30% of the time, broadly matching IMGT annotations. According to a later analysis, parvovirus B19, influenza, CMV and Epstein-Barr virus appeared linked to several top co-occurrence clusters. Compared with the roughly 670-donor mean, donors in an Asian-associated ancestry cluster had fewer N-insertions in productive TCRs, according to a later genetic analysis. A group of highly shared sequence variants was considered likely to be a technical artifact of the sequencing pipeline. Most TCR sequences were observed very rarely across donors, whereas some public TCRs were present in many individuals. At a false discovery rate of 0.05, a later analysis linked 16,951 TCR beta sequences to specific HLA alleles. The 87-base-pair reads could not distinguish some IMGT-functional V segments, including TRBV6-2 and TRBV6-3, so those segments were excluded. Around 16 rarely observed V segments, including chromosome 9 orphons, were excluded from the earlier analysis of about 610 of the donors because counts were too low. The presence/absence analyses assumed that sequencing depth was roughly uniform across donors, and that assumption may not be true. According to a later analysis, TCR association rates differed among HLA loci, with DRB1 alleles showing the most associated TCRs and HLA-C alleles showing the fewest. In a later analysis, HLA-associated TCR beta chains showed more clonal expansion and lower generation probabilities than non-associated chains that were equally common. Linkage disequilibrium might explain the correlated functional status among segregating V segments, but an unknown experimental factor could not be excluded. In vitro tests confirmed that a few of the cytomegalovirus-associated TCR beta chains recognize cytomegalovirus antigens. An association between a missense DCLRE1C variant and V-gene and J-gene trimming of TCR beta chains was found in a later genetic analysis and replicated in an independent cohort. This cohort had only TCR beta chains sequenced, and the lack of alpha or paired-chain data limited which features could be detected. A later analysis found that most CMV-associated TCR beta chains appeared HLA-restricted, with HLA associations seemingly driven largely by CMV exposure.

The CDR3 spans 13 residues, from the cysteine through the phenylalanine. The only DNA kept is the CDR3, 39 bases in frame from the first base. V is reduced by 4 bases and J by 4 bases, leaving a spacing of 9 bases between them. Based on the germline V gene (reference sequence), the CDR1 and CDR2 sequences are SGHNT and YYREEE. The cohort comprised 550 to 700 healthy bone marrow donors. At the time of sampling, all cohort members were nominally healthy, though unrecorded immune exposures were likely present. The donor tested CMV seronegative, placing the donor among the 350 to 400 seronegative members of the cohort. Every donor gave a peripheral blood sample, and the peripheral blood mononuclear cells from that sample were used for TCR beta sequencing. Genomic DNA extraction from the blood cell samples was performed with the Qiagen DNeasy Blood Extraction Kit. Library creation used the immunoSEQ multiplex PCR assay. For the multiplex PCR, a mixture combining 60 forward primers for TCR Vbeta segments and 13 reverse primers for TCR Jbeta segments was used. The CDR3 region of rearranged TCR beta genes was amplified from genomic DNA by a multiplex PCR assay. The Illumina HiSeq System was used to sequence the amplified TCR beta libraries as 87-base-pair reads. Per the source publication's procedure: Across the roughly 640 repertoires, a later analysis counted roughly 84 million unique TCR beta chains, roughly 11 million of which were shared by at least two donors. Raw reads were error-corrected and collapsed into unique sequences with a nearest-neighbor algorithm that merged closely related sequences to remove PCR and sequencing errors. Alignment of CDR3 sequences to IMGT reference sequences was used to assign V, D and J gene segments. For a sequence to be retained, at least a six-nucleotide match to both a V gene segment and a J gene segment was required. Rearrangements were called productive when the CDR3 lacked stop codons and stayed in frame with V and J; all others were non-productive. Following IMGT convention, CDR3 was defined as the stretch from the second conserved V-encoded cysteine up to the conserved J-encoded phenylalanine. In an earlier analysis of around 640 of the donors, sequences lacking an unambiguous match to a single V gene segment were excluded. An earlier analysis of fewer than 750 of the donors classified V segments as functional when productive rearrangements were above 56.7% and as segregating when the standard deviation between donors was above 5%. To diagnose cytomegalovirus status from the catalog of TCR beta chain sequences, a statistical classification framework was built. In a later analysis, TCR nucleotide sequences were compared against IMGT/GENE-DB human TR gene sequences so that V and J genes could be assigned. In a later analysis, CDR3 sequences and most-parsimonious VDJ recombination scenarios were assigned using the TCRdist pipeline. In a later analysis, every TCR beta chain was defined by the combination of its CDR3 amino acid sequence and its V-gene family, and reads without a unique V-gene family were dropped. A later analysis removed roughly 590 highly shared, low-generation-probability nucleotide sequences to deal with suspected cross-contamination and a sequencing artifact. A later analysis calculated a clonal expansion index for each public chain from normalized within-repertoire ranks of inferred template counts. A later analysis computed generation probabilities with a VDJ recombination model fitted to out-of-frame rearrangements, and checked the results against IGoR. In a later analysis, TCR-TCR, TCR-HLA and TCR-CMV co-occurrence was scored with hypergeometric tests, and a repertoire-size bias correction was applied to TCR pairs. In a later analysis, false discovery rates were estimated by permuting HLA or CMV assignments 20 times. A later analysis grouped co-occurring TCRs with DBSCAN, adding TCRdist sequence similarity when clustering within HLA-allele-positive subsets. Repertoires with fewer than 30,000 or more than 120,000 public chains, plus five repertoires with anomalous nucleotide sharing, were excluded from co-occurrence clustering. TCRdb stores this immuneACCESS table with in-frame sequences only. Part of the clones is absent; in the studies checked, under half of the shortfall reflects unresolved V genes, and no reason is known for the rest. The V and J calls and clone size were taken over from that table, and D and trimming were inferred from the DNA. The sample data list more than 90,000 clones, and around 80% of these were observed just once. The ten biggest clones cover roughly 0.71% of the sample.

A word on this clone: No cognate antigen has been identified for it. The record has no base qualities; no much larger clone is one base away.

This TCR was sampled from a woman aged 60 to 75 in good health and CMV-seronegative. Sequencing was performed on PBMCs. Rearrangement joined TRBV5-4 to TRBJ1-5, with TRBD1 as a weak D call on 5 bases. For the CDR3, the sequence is CASSVQGNQPQHF. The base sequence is TGTGCCAGCAGCGTCCAGGGAAATCAGCCCCAGCATTTT.